The entry below gives a single T cell receptor beta chain sequence along with its context. Here immunoSEQ multiplex PCR was the method, and the copy in TCRdb shows in-frame clones only, minus some. The sample includes tens of thousands of clones, approximately 86% of them seen just once. This entry is derived from a study of technical replicates of blood from several donors. The sequence derives from a human donor in good health. Some clones in this sample may be carry-over from other donors' samples. Sequenced material: PBMCs.

CDR3 protein: CASSLRREPDTQYF. CDR3 nucleotides: TGTGCCAGCAGCTTGCGGCGGGAGCCAGATACGCAGTATTTT. V and J are TRBV7-2 and TRBJ2-3, with 7 positions matching TRBD2. The CDR3 covers 14 residues. The germline V gene encodes CDR1 SGHTA and CDR2 FQGNSA. V was clipped by 3 bases and J by 4 bases; unmatched bases: 4.